The rows below give T cell receptor beta chains drawn from one sample of a study of human T cells and chemical hapten exposure. TCRdb re-called the RACE reads with MiXCR, one entry per CDR3 protein. The sample records about 80,000 distinct CDR3 sequences, about 10% being singletons. The specimen was whole blood, collected in connection with sensitization to the hapten diphenylcyclopropenone (DPC). The source is a woman aged 25 to 39 with alopecia areata. Some clones in this sample may be carry-over from other donors' samples. The CDR3 runs from the conserved cysteine through the conserved F or W. The order of the fields is J gene, clone size, D gene, V gene, CDR3 protein, CDR3 DNA. A D gene is named only where the DNA matches it firmly. Size is omitted from some rows. Given values are once, few, many or a class for expanded clones.

TRBJ2-3,.,.,TRBV6-2/TRBV6-3,CASSYSGTGGDTQYF,TGTGCCAGCAGTTACTCGGGTACCGGGGGAGATACGCAGTATTTT
TRBJ1-3,few,TRBD1,TRBV7-2,CASSSQGNTIYF,TGTGCCAGCAGCTCACAGGGGAACACCATATATTTT
TRBJ1-6,few,.,TRBV12-3/TRBV12-4,CATRNFNSPLHF,TGTGCCACCCGCAATTTCAATTCACCCCTCCACTTT
TRBJ2-1,many,.,TRBV3-1,CASSPRGSRWHEQFF,TGTGCCAGCAGCCCAAGGGGTAGTAGGTGGCATGAGCAGTTCTTC
TRBJ1-2,many,TRBD1,TRBV20-1,CSAIGQGTNYGYTF,TGCAGTGCTATCGGACAGGGGACTAACTATGGCTACACCTTC
TRBJ1-4,.,TRBD1,TRBV28,CASSLPTGSEKLFF,TGTGCCAGCAGTTTACCGACAGGGTCTGAAAAACTGTTTTTT
TRBJ1-2,many,TRBD1,TRBV5-1,CASSIDRERGYTF,TGCGCCAGCAGCATCGACAGGGAGCGTGGCTACACCTTC
TRBJ1-3,.,TRBD1,TRBV18,CASSPLGQGPGNTIYF,TGTGCCAGCTCACCACTGGGACAGGGTCCTGGAAACACCATATATTTT
TRBJ1-1,many,.,TRBV29-1,CSVEKTANTEAFF,TGCAGCGTAGAAAAGACAGCGAACACTGAAGCTTTCTTT
TRBJ2-3,few,TRBD1,TRBV11-3,CASSSSTGGDTQYF,TGTGCCAGCAGCTCCTCGACAGGGGGAGATACGCAGTATTTT
TRBJ2-7,many,TRBD2,TRBV19,CASSIDGGGHYEQYF,TGTGCCAGTAGTATAGACGGCGGGGGTCACTACGAGCAGTACTTC
TRBJ2-7,many,.,TRBV18,CASSKDRAGGEQYF,TGTGCCAGCTCCAAAGACAGGGCTGGGGGGGAGCAGTACTTC
TRBJ2-3,few,TRBD2,TRBV19,CASSIERGSAILDTQYF,TGTGCCAGTAGTATTGAGCGCGGGAGTGCGATTTTAGATACGCAGTATTTT
TRBJ1-1,many,TRBD1,TRBV6-2/TRBV6-3,CASSTFPGQGELNTEAFF,TGTGCCAGCAGCACCTTCCCGGGACAGGGGGAACTGAACACTGAAGCTTTCTTT
TRBJ2-1,once,TRBD2,TRBV20-1,CSARGLAGRLYNEQFF,TGCAGTGCTAGAGGGCTAGCGGGCCGTCTTTACAATGAGCAGTTCTTC
TRBJ1-1,few,.,TRBV5-6,CASSLNGVGTEAFF,TGTGCCAGCAGCTTGAACGGGGTGGGCACTGAAGCTTTCTTT
TRBJ2-7,.,.,TRBV28,CASSRWVYEQYF,TGTGCCAGCAGTCGGTGGGTCTACGAGCAGTACTTC
TRBJ2-3,many,.,TRBV9,CASSAKGGSGTDTQYF,TGTGCCAGCAGCGCTAAGGGGGGGTCAGGGACAGATACGCAGTATTTT
TRBJ2-3,few,.,TRBV25-1,CASSDPEGWGLADTQYF,TGTGCCAGCAGTGATCCCGAAGGTTGGGGACTGGCAGATACGCAGTATTTT
TRBJ2-2,many,.,TRBV19,CASSIGTRGTGELFF,TGTGCCAGTAGTATCGGTACCCGGGGCACCGGGGAGCTGTTTTTT
TRBJ2-7,.,TRBD2,TRBV10-3,CATESGTSDYEQYF,TGTGCCACCGAGAGCGGGACTAGCGACTACGAGCAGTACTTC
TRBJ1-4,many,.,TRBV4-1,CASSQDHGAEEKLFF,TGCGCCAGCAGCCAAGATCACGGGGCGGAGGAAAAACTGTTTTTT
TRBJ1-6,many,.,TRBV2,CASSEAAGKNSPLHF,TGTGCCAGCAGTGAAGCAGCCGGGAAGAATTCACCCCTCCACTTT
TRBJ2-7,few,.,TRBV7-8,CASSLVGRGPSYEQYF,TGTGCCAGCAGCTTAGTAGGGAGGGGGCCGTCCTACGAGCAGTACTTC
TRBJ2-2,many,.,TRBV19,CASSVLEGTGELFF,TGTGCCAGTAGTGTTTTGGAGGGGACCGGGGAGCTGTTTTTT
TRBJ1-1,many,TRBD1,TRBV18,CASSPLESGGTEAFF,TGTGCCAGCTCACCGCTCGAGTCAGGGGGTACTGAAGCTTTCTTT
TRBJ2-1,.,.,TRBV5-1,CASSLDWGSGFHEQFF,TGCGCCAGCAGCTTGGATTGGGGCAGTGGTTTCCATGAGCAGTTCTTC
TRBJ1-1,many,.,TRBV5-8,CASTPRPTVDTEAFF,TGTGCCAGCACCCCGAGGCCGACGGTGGACACTGAAGCTTTCTTT
TRBJ2-1,many,.,TRBV10-2,CASSLGGGSYNEQFF,TGCGCCAGCAGTCTGGGCGGAGGCTCCTACAATGAGCAGTTCTTC
TRBJ1-6,.,.,TRBV6-5,CASSSPGEESPLHF,TGTGCCAGCAGTTCTCCGGGTGAGGAATCACCCCTCCACTTT
TRBJ1-1,many,.,TRBV5-5,CASSLSPDTEAFF,TGTGCCAGCAGCTTGAGTCCGGACACTGAAGCTTTCTTT
TRBJ1-2,.,.,TRBV27,CASSPEGRGYTF,TGTGCCAGCAGTCCAGAAGGGAGAGGCTACACCTTC
TRBJ1-6,few,.,TRBV6-2/TRBV6-3,CASRLYSNSPLHF,TGTGCCAGCAGATTATATTCGAATTCACCCCTCCACTTT
TRBJ1-6,many,.,TRBV2,CASSEGRGYNSPLHF,TGTGCCAGCAGTGAAGGGCGGGGCTATAATTCACCCCTCCACTTT
TRBJ2-7,.,TRBD1,TRBV20-1,CSARRDSNSYEQYF,TGCAGTGCTAGACGGGACAGCAACTCCTACGAGCAGTACTTC
TRBJ1-1,.,.,TRBV29-1,CSVVALNTEAFF,TGCAGCGTTGTTGCCCTGAACACTGAAGCTTTCTTT
TRBJ2-7,many,TRBD2,TRBV4-3,CASSQIGTSTYEQYF,TGCGCCAGCAGTCAAATTGGGACTAGCACATACGAGCAGTACTTC
TRBJ1-2,.,.,TRBV6-6,CASSYDSSYGYTF,TGTGCCAGCAGTTACGACAGTAGCTATGGCTACACCTTC
TRBJ1-5,few,.,TRBV14,CASSQGGTVNQPQHF,TGTGCCAGCAGCCAAGGAGGGACGGTAAATCAGCCCCAGCATTTT
TRBJ1-1,many,TRBD1,TRBV11-3,CASSFDRGDTEAFF,TGTGCCAGCAGCTTCGACAGGGGGGACACTGAAGCTTTCTTT
TRBJ2-1,.,TRBD2,TRBV20-1,CSARLILGGAMEVNEQFF,TGCAGTGCTAGATTAATTTTGGGAGGGGCAATGGAAGTCAATGAGCAGTTCTTC
TRBJ1-3,many,.,TRBV5-6,CASSYGTGNTIYF,TGTGCCAGCAGTTACGGGACTGGAAACACCATATATTTT
TRBJ2-1,many,.,TRBV20-1,CSAGRGGFNEQFF,TGCAGTGCGGGTAGGGGGGGTTTTAATGAGCAGTTCTTC
TRBJ2-2,.,.,TRBV20-1,CSARPDLNTGELFF,TGCAGTGCTAGACCCGATCTGAACACCGGGGAGCTGTTTTTT
TRBJ2-3,many,.,TRBV25-1,CASSAERDTTDTQYF,TGTGCCAGCAGTGCCGAACGGGACACCACAGATACGCAGTATTTT
TRBJ2-5,many,.,TRBV27,CASSALNGPGTQYF,TGTGCCAGCAGCGCGCTGAACGGCCCTGGGACCCAGTACTTC
TRBJ1-5,many,.,TRBV20-1,CSARTAEYGQPQHF,TGCAGTGCCCGGACGGCGGAGTATGGTCAGCCCCAGCATTTT
TRBJ2-3,.,TRBD2,TRBV10-1,CASRRGLADTDTQYF,TGCGCCAGCAGAAGGGGACTAGCGGACACAGATACGCAGTATTTT
TRBJ2-1,.,TRBD2,TRBV5-4,CASSSPGLADNEQFF,TGTGCCAGCAGCTCACCGGGACTAGCTGACAATGAGCAGTTCTTC
TRBJ1-6,.,.,TRBV7-9,CASSLTQGNSPLHF,TGTGCCAGCAGCTTAACTCAGGGAAATTCACCCCTCCACTTT
TRBJ2-7,many,.,TRBV6-6,CASRASSSSYEQYF,TGTGCCAGCAGGGCGTCCTCAAGCTCCTACGAGCAGTACTTC